This T cell receptor (beta chain) came from a study of blood T cell repertoires in COVID-19. Clones were read by immunoSEQ multiplex PCR, and TCRdb kept only the in-frame ones, dropping some. Of about 280,000 clones listed, more than 75% were seen once; the top ten hold around 2%. This clonotype was obtained from a woman aged 55-75 years in a cohort exposed to, infected with or recovered from COVID-19 (not recorded which). Sequenced sample: PBMCs or T cells enriched from blood (not recorded which).

The CDR3 DNA reads as TGTGCCAGCAGCGACAGTCGAGCTAATGAAAAACTGTTTTTT. Translating it yields CASSDSRANEKLFF. The V call is TRBV2, the J call TRBJ1-4, with D tentatively TRBD1 (5 bases). CDR3 length: 14 residues. Trimming pared 6 bases from V and 3 bases from J, leaving 11 bases between. In germline, CDR1 is SNHLY, CDR2 FYNNEI.